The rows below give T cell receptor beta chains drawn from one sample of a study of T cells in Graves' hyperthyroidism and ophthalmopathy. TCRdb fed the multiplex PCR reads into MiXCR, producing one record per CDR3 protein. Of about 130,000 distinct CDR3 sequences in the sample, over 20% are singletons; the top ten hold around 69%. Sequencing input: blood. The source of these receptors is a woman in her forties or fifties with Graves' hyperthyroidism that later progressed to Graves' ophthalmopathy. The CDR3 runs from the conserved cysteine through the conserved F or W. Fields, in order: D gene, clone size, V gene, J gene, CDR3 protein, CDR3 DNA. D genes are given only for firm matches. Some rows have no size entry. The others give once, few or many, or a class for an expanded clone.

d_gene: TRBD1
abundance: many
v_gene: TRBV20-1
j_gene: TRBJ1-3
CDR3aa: CSARGGQGTGNTIYF
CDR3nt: TGCAGTGCTAGAGGGGGACAGGGGACTGGAAACACCATATATTTT

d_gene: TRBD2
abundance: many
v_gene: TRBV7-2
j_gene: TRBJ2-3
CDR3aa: CASSRTSGRARTQYF
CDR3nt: TGTGCCAGCAGCCGGACTAGCGGGAGGGCCAGAACGCAGTATTTT

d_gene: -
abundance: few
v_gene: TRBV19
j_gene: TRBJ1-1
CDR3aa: CASSQGKGTEAFF
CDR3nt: TGTGCCAGTTCCCAGGGGAAAGGGACTGAAGCTTTCTTT

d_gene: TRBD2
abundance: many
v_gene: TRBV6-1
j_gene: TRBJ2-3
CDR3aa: CASRTGGTGDTQYF
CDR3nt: TGTGCCAGCAGGACGGGGGGGACGGGAGATACGCAGTATTTT

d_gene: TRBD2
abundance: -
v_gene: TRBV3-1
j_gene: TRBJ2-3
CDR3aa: CASSQNGAGGDTQYF
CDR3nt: TGTGCCAGCAGCCAAAATGGGGCGGGAGGGGATACGCAGTATTTT

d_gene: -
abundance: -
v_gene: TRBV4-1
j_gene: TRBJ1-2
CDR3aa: CASSQDDMEGYGYTF
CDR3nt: TGCGCCAGCAGCCAAGATGATATGGAAGGCTATGGCTACACCTTC

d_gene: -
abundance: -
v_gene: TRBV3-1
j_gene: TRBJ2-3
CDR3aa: CASSVGLAATLDTQYF
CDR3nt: TGTGCCAGCAGCGTGGGGTTAGCGGCGACCTTAGATACGCAGTATTTT

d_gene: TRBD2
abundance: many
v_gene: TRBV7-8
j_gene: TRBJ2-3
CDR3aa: CASSDRAGGVRYTSTDTQYF
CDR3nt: TGTGCCAGCAGCGATCGAGCGGGAGGGGTTAGATATACTAGCACAGATACGCAGTATTTT

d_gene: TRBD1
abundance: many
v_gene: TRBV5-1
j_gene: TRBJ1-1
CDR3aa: CASSITPTGETFF
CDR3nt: TGCGCCAGCAGCATAACTCCCACAGGGGAAACTTTCTTT

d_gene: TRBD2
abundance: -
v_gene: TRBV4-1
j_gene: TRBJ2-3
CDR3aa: CASSQDGGSGPTDTQYF
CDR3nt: TGCGCCAGCAGCCAAGATGGTGGTAGCGGGCCCACAGATACGCAGTATTTT

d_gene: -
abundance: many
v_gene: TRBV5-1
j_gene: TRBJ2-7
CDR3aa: CASSLTGSTREQYF
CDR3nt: TGCGCCAGCAGCTTGACAGGATCTACGAGGGAGCAGTACTTC